A single sample gave rise to the 24 T cell receptor beta chains below, sequenced in a study of immune cell composition in non-small cell lung cancer. The normal lung sample lay at least 3 cm, and maximally far, from the tumour. Method: immunoSEQ multiplex PCR; TCRdb's copy keeps in-frame clones and lacks some. The profile covers about 6,100 clones, with over 55% appearing a single time and roughly 6% taken by the ten largest. The sequenced sample consisted of non-adjacent lung tissue. These receptors were obtained from a human donor with non-small cell lung cancer.

The chain couples TRBV4-2 to TRBJ2-1; TRBD2 aligns across 10 bases. The junction had 8 bases not matched to a gene; V was cut back by 1 base and J by 8 bases. The CDR3 is 16 residues long. In germline, CDR1 is LGHNA, CDR2 YNFKEQ. The CDR3 spells CASSQGQRGGMDEQFF. Written as DNA, the CDR3 is TGTGCCAGCAGCCAAGGGCAGCGGGGGGGCATGGATGAGCAGTTCTTC.

This clone was seen once. The chain carries TRBV28 and TRBJ2-2; the match to TRBD2 covers 8 bases. The CDR3 has 15 amino acids. J lost 6 bases, V lost 5 bases, and 8 bases had no gene match. Germline CDR1 MDHEN, CDR2 SYDVKM. The CDR3 DNA is TGTGCCAGCAGTACCACGGGGGGGCAATCCGGGGAGCTGTTTTTT. Translation gives CASSTTGGQSGELFF.

DNA of the CDR3: TGTGCCAGCAGCCAAGATCAGGGGGTGCTTAGGGACACTGAAGCTTTCTTT. Its protein is CASSQDQGVLRDTEAFF. The J gene is TRBJ1-1, the V gene TRBV4-2, with 7 bases fitting TRBD1. The J segment lost 3 bases and the V segment lost 0 bases, leaving 10 bases of the junction unmatched. Per the germline V gene, CDR1 is LGHNA and CDR2 is YNFKEQ. The CDR3 spans 17 residues.

J is TRBJ2-2 and V is TRBV6-6; tentative D call: TRBD1 (6 bases). V dropped 5 bases and J dropped 0 bases, with 7 bases sitting between them. This CDR3 has 14 residues. Germline V CDR1 and CDR2: MNHNY, SVGAGI (reference sequence). The CDR3 DNA reads TGTGCCAGCAGTCGACAGGCGAACACCGGGGAGCTGTTTTTT. Its protein product is CASSRQANTGELFF.

The V gene is TRBV19, the J gene TRBJ1-1, with 8 bases lining up with TRBD1. Unmatched junction bases numbered 13, after V lost 6 bases and J lost 4 bases. In germline, CDR1 is LNHDA, CDR2 SQIVND (reference sequence). This CDR3 is 16 amino acids long. CDR3 sequence: CASRDLRGQGSTEAFF. The CDR3 bases are TGTGCCAGTAGAGATCTCAGGGGGCAGGGTAGCACTGAAGCTTTCTTT.

The chain has TRBV13 and TRBJ1-2; the D gene is possibly TRBD1 (6 bases). Between the trimmed V and J ends, which lost 5 bases and 2 bases, there was a span of 15 bases. The CDR3 totals 15 residues. Germline-derived CDR1 and CDR2 are PRHDT and FYEKMQ (reference sequence). The CDR3 sequence is CASSGSGTPNYGYTF. The DNA of the CDR3 is TGTGCCAGCAGCGGAAGCGGGACACCGAACTATGGCTACACCTTC.

In its sample, this clone was seen a few times. The V and J genes are TRBV27 and TRBJ1-1, with D possibly TRBD1 on 6 matching bases. V lost 5 bases to trimming and J lost 0 bases, with 10 bases between them. The CDR3 runs 14 residues. Germline V gene sequence: CDR1 MNHEY, CDR2 SMNVEV (reference sequence). CDR3 region: CASSRQGMNTEAFF. Here the CDR3 DNA reads TGTGCCAGCAGTAGGCAGGGGATGAACACTGAAGCTTTCTTT.

This clone was observed a handful of times. V gene TRBV29-1 combines with J gene TRBJ1-1; possible D gene TRBD1, 6 bases. The CDR3 sequence is 11 residues long. Deletions cut 7 bases from V and 8 bases from J, with 14 bases between. From germline, CDR1 is SQVTM and CDR2 ANQGSEA. CDR3 sequence reads: CSGTRTAEAFF. The DNA of the CDR3 is TGCAGCGGTACGAGGACAGCAGAAGCTTTCTTT.

The rearrangement links TRBV6-1 to TRBJ1-2, with D perhaps matching TRBD1 (6 bases). Germline V gene lookup returns CDR1 MNHNS and CDR2 SASEGT. This CDR3 comprises 16 residues. Trimming cost V 2 bases and J 4 bases, with 17 bases left between them. Written as DNA, the CDR3 is TGTGCCAGCAGTGAAAGGGGGTCGGACACTCTCTATGGCTACACCTTC. This translates into CASSERGSDTLYGYTF.

V and J are TRBV7-9 and TRBJ2-2, with TRBD1 as a possible D gene (5 bases). Per the germline V gene, CDR1 is SEHNR and CDR2 is FQNEAQ (reference sequence). This CDR3 contains 17 residues. The ends were cut back, 8 bases at V and 4 bases at J, with 23 bases in the middle. Here the CDR3 DNA reads TGTGCCAGCTTCCCACAGCGCCGTCAGGGAAGCACCGGGGAGCTGTTTTTT. This gives the protein CASFPQRRQGSTGELFF.

The chain employs TRBV4-2 and TRBJ1-1; perhaps TRBD1 as D (6 bases). CDR3 length: 16 amino acids. The germline V and J ends were trimmed by 5 bases and 5 bases, with 21 bases remaining between them. Germline V lookup: CDR1 LGHNA, CDR2 YNFKEQ. Written as DNA, the CDR3 is TGTGCCAGCAGCGAAAAAGCAGCGGGGGCGGGGACTGAAGCTTTCTTT. It codes for CASSEKAAGAGTEAFF.

This chain links TRBV6-1 with TRBJ1-6; unclear D gene. CDR3 length equals 15 residues. Germline V gives CDR1 MNHNS, CDR2 SASEGT. With 4 bases removed from V and 7 bases from J, the gap between germline ends came to 14 bases. This chain's CDR3 is CASSGAEGRNSPLHF. The CDR3, as DNA: TGTGCCAGCAGTGGTGCTGAGGGTAGGAATTCACCCCTCCACTTT.

The J gene is TRBJ1-1, the V gene TRBV30; D is ambiguous. This CDR3 spans 11 amino acids. With 1 base removed from V and 6 bases from J, the gap between germline ends came to 6 bases. Germline CDR1 and CDR2: GTSNPN and SVGIG (reference sequence). The CDR3 bases are TGTGCCTGGAGTGCTTTTGCTGAAGCTTTCTTT. Residues: CAWSAFAEAFF.

The rearrangement uses TRBV5-4 and TRBJ2-6, with D perhaps matching TRBD2 (5 bases). This CDR3 is 16 amino acids long. Germline lookup yields CDR1 SGHNT and CDR2 YYREEE (reference sequence). The V gene lost 0 bases and the J gene lost 1 base, with 8 bases spanning the gap. CDR3 amino acids: CASSLATGSGANVLTF. CDR3 in DNA: TGTGCCAGCAGCTTGGCCACGGGGTCTGGGGCCAACGTCCTGACTTTC.

This clone was seen a few times. V and J are TRBV7-2 and TRBJ1-2; D is ambiguous. Germline assignment: CDR1 SGHTA and CDR2 FQGNSA. V gave up 1 base and J gave up 3 bases, with 6 bases separating them. The CDR3 loop spans 13 amino acids. The CDR3 DNA is TGTGCCAGCAGCTTAGGGCGGGACTATGGCTACACCTTC. This translates into CASSLGRDYGYTF.

V and J are TRBV6-1 and TRBJ2-3; D gene ambiguous. The length of the CDR3 is 12 residues. CDR1 is MNHNS, CDR2 SASEGT, per germline. The V end was cut by 7 bases, the J end by 2 bases, with 7 bases between. The CDR3 spells CASMGLTDTQYF. CDR3 DNA: TGTGCCAGCATGGGCCTCACAGATACGCAGTATTTT.

V gene TRBV6-5 combines with J gene TRBJ2-1; D is uncertain. V dropped 2 bases and J dropped 4 bases, with 15 bases sitting between them. From germline, CDR1 is MNHEY and CDR2 SVGAGI. CDR3 length: 16 amino acids. The CDR3 here is CASSYGSGPRYNEQFF. CDR3 coding DNA: TGTGCCAGCAGTTACGGCTCTGGGCCCAGGTACAATGAGCAGTTCTTC.

By sample fraction, this clone is large. The chain is built from TRBV30 and TRBJ1-1, with 8 bases matching TRBD1. CDR3 length equals 16 residues. J lost 2 bases, V lost 1 base, and 9 bases had no gene match. Germline lookup yields CDR1 GTSNPN and CDR2 SVGIG (reference sequence). The CDR3 loop reads CAWSGSETGANTEAFF. The CDR3, as DNA: TGTGCCTGGAGTGGGTCCGAGACAGGGGCAAACACTGAAGCTTTCTTT.

This clone is medium-sized within its sample. This chain's CDR3 is CASSLVDYYEQYF. The DNA for the CDR3 is TGTGCCAGCAGCTTAGTCGACTACTACGAGCAGTACTTC. The chain uses TRBV7-9 and TRBJ2-7; a weak D match, TRBD2 (5 bases). V was clipped by 1 base and J by 3 bases, with 7 bases between them. Germline V CDR1 and CDR2: SEHNR, FQNEAQ (reference sequence). This CDR3 spans 13 amino acids. Variable domain in full (rest from reference TRBV7-9 and TRBJ2-7): DTGVSQNPRHKITKRGQNVTFRCDPISEHNRLYWYRQTLGQGPEFLTYFQNEAQLEKSRLLSDRFSAERPKGSFSTLEIQRTEQGDSAMYLCASSLVDYYEQYFGPGTRLTVT.

This clone was counted a few times. The rearrangement joins TRBV30 to TRBJ2-1; 7 nucleotides match TRBD1. CDR3 length equals 18 residues. In germline, CDR1 is GTSNPN, CDR2 SVGIG (reference sequence). V was pared by 2 bases and J by 3 bases, with 16 bases of the junction left unmatched. Here the CDR3 reads CAWSTTHSRGTFYNEQFF. Written as DNA, the CDR3 is TGTGCCTGGAGTACCACCCATAGCAGGGGGACGTTCTACAATGAGCAGTTCTTC. The complete variable domain, with remaining parts taken from reference TRBV30 and TRBJ2-1, reads SQTIHQWPATLVQPVGSPLSLECTVEGTSNPNLYWYRQAAGRGLQLLFYSVGIGQISSEVPQNLSASRPQDRQFILSSKKLLLSDSGFYLCAWSTTHSRGTFYNEQFFGPGTRLTVL.

The rearrangement uses TRBV5-5 and TRBJ1-1; maybe TRBD1 (5 bases). In germline, CDR1 is SGHKS, CDR2 YYEKEE (reference sequence). CDR3 size: 14 residues. V was pared by 2 bases and J by 5 bases, with 13 bases between. This CDR3 is CASSLKMGGTEAFF. The CDR3, as DNA: TGTGCCAGCAGCTTAAAGATGGGGGGGACTGAAGCTTTCTTT.

The chain uses TRBV5-6 and TRBJ1-1; a weak D match, TRBD1 (5 bases). The CDR3 loop spans 12 amino acids. The V end lost 5 bases, the J end lost 5 bases, and 10 bases lay between the germline ends. Per germline, CDR1 SGHDT and CDR2 YYEEEE. Here the CDR3 reads CASSIRVTEAFF. DNA of the CDR3: TGTGCCAGCAGTATCAGGGTTACTGAAGCTTTCTTT.

The chain combines TRBV30 with TRBJ2-1; 10 bases are a match to TRBD2. CDR1 is GTSNPN, CDR2 SVGIG, per germline (reference sequence). The CDR3 totals 15 residues. J lost 12 bases, V lost 3 bases, and 14 bases had no gene match. The CDR3 here is CAWRLAGGPQYGQFF. CDR3 nucleotide sequence: TGTGCCTGGAGATTAGCGGGGGGCCCACAATATGGGCAGTTCTTC.

This clone was detected only a few times. The V call is TRBV5-4, the J call TRBJ1-2; TRBD1 agrees at 9 bases. V trimming: 4 bases; J trimming: 7 bases; junction bases outside the gene matches: 11. Germline CDR1 and CDR2: SGHNT and YYREEE (reference sequence). The length of the CDR3 is 15 residues. CDR3 bases: TGTGCCAGCAGCCCCGTAGGGACAGGGTTTACTGGCTACACCTTC. Encoded protein: CASSPVGTGFTGYTF.